This TCR beta chain was obtained from a study of pediatric ulcerative colitis. Points from the study as a whole: Rectal pinch biopsies may include blood-derived T cells. Substantially fewer templates came from two patients' blood samples. In rectum, acute severe colitis had expanded clones and less diversity.

The rectum was sampled with one to two pinch biopsies at colonoscopy. The survey-level immunoSEQ assay was used. Libraries were prepared by immunoSEQ multiplex PCR; TCRdb keeps only in-frame clonotypes and omits some of them. The sample gives fewer than 20,000 clones, around 74% of which show up once; roughly 7% is in the top ten. Concerning this clone itself: Its antigen is not known.

V lost 0 bases to trimming and J lost 4 bases, with 9 bases between them. The CDR3 length is 14 residues. CDR1 is SNHLY and CDR2 is FYNNEI in the germline V gene. The chain is built from TRBV2 and TRBJ1-1, with D perhaps matching TRBD1 (5 bases). The sequence was obtained from a boy younger than 18 with moderate ulcerative colitis. The sequencing sample was made of gut tissue. The CDR3 loop reads CASSEAEGTTEAFF. The CDR3, as DNA: TGTGCCAGCAGTGAAGCGGAAGGGACCACTGAAGCTTTCTTT.